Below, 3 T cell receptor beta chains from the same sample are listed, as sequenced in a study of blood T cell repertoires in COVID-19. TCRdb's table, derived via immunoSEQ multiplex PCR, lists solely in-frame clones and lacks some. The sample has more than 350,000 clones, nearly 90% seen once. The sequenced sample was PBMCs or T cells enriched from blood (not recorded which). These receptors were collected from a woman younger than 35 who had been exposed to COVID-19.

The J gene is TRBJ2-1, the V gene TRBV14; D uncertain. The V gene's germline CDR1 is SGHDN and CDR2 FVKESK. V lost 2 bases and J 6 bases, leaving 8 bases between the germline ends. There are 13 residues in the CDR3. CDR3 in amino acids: CASSQQLGNEQFF. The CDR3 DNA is TGTGCCAGCAGCCAACAACTCGGCAATGAGCAGTTCTTC.

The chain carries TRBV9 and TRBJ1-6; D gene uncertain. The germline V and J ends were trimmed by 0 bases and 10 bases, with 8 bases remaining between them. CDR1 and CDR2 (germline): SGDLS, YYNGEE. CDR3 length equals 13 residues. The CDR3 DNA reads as TGTGCCAGCAGCGTAGATCCCCTCTCACCCCTCCACTTT. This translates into CASSVDPLSPLHF.

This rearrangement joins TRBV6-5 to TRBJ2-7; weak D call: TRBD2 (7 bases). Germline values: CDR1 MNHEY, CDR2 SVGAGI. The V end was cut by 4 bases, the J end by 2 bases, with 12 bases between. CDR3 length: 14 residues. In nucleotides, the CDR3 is TGTGCCAGCAGTTGGCGGGGGCGAGCCTACGAGCAGTACTTC. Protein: CASSWRGRAYEQYF.